The 10 T cell receptor beta chains in this list originate from one sample, sequenced in a study of shared clonotypes between healthy human individuals (dated by TCRdb to 2019 to 2021). Library creation used the immunoSEQ multiplex PCR assay. The immuneACCESS repertoire file appears here via TCRdb, limited to in-frame rearrangements. These files lack a portion of the clones; in checked studies, under half of the deficit traces to unresolved V genes, and the cause of the others is not known. For this sample there are about 1,500,000 clones; roughly 96% appear just once. Over 1% of the sample rests with the top ten. The specimen sequenced was naive CD4+ T cells sorted from blood. The sample's cell subset or site label is to be understood as: CD45RA+ positively selected. The source is a man aged 30 to 45 in good health.

V is TRBV7-9 and J is TRBJ2-7, with 7 bases that match TRBD1. CDR3 length equals 15 residues. V lost 5 bases to trimming and J lost 5 bases; unmatched junction nucleotides: 12. Germline CDR1 is SEHNR and CDR2 is FQNEAQ (reference sequence). The CDR3 DNA reads as TGTGCCAGCAGCACCTTGGGTAAGGGGGCCGACGAGCAGTACTTC. Translated: CASSTLGKGADEQYF.

The CDR3, as DNA: TGTGCCAGCAATAAGATCGGACAGGGGGCCGAGGAGCAGTACTTC. This codes for CASNKIGQGAEEQYF. The chain recombines TRBV6-6 with TRBJ2-7; 11 positions match TRBD1. The CDR3 contains 15 residues. Losses at the gene ends were 7 bases for V and 7 bases for J; bases not matched to a gene: 12. Germline CDR1 and CDR2: MNHNY and SVGAGI (reference sequence).

This clone showed up just once. The CDR3 DNA follows: TGTGCCAGCAGCTTGGGTAATAGCGGGAGATTCGACGAGCAGTACTTC. This codes for CASSLGNSGRFDEQYF. V usage is TRBV5-4 and J usage is TRBJ2-7; 9 bases agree with TRBD2. Unmatched junction bases numbered 9, after V lost 0 bases and J lost 5 bases. The CDR3 is 16 amino acids. CDR1 is SGHNT, CDR2 YYREEE, per germline (reference sequence).

This chain joins TRBV6-5 and TRBJ2-2; D is uncertain. Germline V gene data show CDR1 as MNHEY and CDR2 as SVGAGI. CDR3 length: 14 amino acids. V lost 2 bases to trimming and J lost 0 bases, with 4 bases between them. CDR3 bases: TGTGCCAGCAGTTACGGCGCGAACACCGGGGAGCTGTTTTTT. This translates into CASSYGANTGELFF.

V usage is TRBV10-1 and J usage is TRBJ2-7; possible D gene TRBD2, 5 bases. V was clipped by 2 bases and J by 5 bases, with 10 bases between them. Germline lookup yields CDR1 WNHNN and CDR2 SYGVQD (reference sequence). This CDR3 has 13 residues. The CDR3 coding sequence is TGCGCCAGCAGTGAGGGGCCCGGGGACGAGCAGTACTTC. Translation gives CASSEGPGDEQYF.

The rearrangement joins TRBV6-6 to TRBJ2-7, with a possible D match to TRBD2 (5 bases). Trimming pared 9 bases from V and 0 bases from J, leaving 15 bases between. The CDR3 extends over 14 amino acids. Germline values: CDR1 MNHNY, CDR2 SVGAGI (reference sequence). Here the CDR3 DNA reads TGTGCCAGTCTTGCTAGCCTGAGCTCCTACGAGCAGTACTTC. Translating it yields CASLASLSSYEQYF.

This chain connects TRBV5-1 to TRBJ2-7; TRBD2 matches at 9 bases. The CDR3 totals 15 residues. The ends lost 1 base at V and 7 bases at J; junction bases unmatched: 9. Per the germline V gene, CDR1 is SGHRS and CDR2 is YFSETQ. CDR3 nucleotide sequence: TGCGCCAGCAGCTTGATCCTAGCGGGAACGGGGGAGCAGTACTTC. Protein product: CASSLILAGTGEQYF.

The V gene is TRBV6-1, the J gene TRBJ1-6; D remains unclear. Trimming removed 1 base from V and 7 bases from J, with 8 bases in between. CDR3 length: 14 amino acids. Germline lookup yields CDR1 MNHNS and CDR2 SASEGT. The CDR3 nucleotides read TGTGCCAGCAGTGAAGTCCCGTCGAATTCACCCCTCCACTTT. Residues: CASSEVPSNSPLHF.

About this clone: Lacking the conserved final phenylalanine or tryptophan, this CDR3 likely reflects a read error. The DNA is omitted, as the CDR3 cannot be located on it reliably, and the CDR3 follows TCRdb's listing. The chain links TRBV18 to TRBJ2-7; TRBD1, the table's D call, was not compared with the DNA. Germline loops: CDR1 KGHSH, CDR2 LQKENI. Including both end residues, the CDR3 is 12 amino acids long. The CDR3 spells CASSPSGQGLRI.

This clone was seen a single time. This chain joins TRBV19 and TRBJ2-5; TRBD1 matches at 8 bases. V trimming: 8 bases; J trimming: 6 bases; junction bases outside the gene matches: 11. The CDR3 spans 14 residues. The germline V gene has CDR1 LNHDA and CDR2 SQIVND (reference sequence). CDR3 in amino acids: CASSRDRRKKTQYF. Written as DNA, the CDR3 is TGTGCCAGTTCGCGGGACAGGCGCAAGAAGACCCAGTACTTC.